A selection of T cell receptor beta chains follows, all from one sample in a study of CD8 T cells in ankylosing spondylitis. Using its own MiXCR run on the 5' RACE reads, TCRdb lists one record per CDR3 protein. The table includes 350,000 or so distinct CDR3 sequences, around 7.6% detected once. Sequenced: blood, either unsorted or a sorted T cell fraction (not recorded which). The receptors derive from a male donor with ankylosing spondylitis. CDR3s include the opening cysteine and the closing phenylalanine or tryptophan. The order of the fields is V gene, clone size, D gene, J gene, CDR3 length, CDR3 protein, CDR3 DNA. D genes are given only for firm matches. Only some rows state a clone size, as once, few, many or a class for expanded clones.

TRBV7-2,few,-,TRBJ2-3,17,CASSLVGGWVTTDTQYF,TGTGCCAGCAGCTTAGTTGGCGGGTGGGTGACCACAGATACGCAGTATTTT
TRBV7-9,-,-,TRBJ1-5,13,CASSRGPGLSQHF,TGTGCCAGCAGTCGGGGACCCGGCTTATCCCAGCATTTT
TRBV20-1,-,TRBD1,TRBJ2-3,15,CSAGYRDRDTDTQYF,TGCAGTGCTGGTTACCGGGACAGGGACACAGATACGCAGTATTTT
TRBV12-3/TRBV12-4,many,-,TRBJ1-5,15,CASSPQGIGRQPQHF,TGTGCCAGCAGTCCACAGGGTATTGGAAGGCAGCCCCAGCATTTT
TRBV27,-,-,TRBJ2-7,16,CASSLLPPQTTYEQYF,TGTGCCAGCAGCCTTCTCCCCCCACAAACTACCTACGAGCAGTACTTC
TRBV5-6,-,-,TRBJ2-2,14,CASSLDLLTGELFF,TGTGCCAGCAGCTTGGATCTGTTGACCGGGGAGCTGTTTTTT
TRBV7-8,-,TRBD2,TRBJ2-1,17,CASSQVWREQTYNEQFF,TGTGCCAGCAGCCAGGTCTGGCGGGAGCAGACCTACAATGAGCAGTTCTTC
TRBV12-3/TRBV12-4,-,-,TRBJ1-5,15,CASSSDGLGNQPQHF,TGTGCCAGCAGCTCCGACGGTTTAGGCAATCAGCCCCAGCATTTT
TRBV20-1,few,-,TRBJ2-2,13,CSARGRGTGELFF,TGCAGTGCTAGGGGCAGGGGTACCGGGGAGCTGTTTTTT
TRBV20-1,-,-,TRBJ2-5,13,CSAWTNGGETQYF,TGCAGTGCTTGGACCAACGGGGGCGAGACCCAGTACTTC
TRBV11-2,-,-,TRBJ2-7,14,CASSKQPSSYEQYF,TGTGCCAGCAGTAAACAACCCAGCTCCTACGAGCAGTACTTC
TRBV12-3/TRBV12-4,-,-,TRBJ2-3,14,CASSLRDGGDTQYF,TGTGCCAGCAGTCTCCGGGACGGGGGAGATACGCAGTATTTT
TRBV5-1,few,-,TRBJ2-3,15,CASSLESRAPDTQYF,TGCGCCAGCAGCTTGGAATCTAGGGCCCCAGATACGCAGTATTTT
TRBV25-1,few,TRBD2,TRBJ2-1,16,CASSEQGLAGYNEQFF,TGTGCCAGCAGTGAACAGGGACTAGCCGGCTACAATGAGCAGTTCTTC
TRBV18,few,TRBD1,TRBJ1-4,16,CASSQDRPGTNEKLFF,TGTGCCAGCTCCCAGGACAGGCCGGGGACTAATGAAAAACTGTTTTTT
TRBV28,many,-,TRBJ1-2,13,CASTRDEFRGYTF,TGTGCCAGCACCCGGGATGAGTTTAGGGGCTACACCTTC
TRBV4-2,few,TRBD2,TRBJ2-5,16,CASSQEASGLGETQYF,TGTGCCAGCAGCCAAGAGGCTAGCGGCCTCGGAGAGACCCAGTACTTC
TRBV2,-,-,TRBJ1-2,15,CASSPRGGSDYGYTF,TGTGCCAGCAGTCCACGGGGGGGATCTGACTATGGCTACACCTTC
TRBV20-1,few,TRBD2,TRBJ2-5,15,CSASGTGGYQETQYF,TGCAGTGCTAGTGGGACGGGAGGGTACCAAGAGACCCAGTACTTC
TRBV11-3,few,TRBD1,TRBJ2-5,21,CASSPRGGGQGPNLIQETQYF,TGTGCCAGCAGCCCTAGGGGGGGGGGACAGGGCCCCAACTTGATTCAAGAGACCCAGTACTTC
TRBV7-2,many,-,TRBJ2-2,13,CASSSTSLGELFF,TGTGCCAGCAGCTCGACGTCCCTCGGGGAGCTGTTTTTT
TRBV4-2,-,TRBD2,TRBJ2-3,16,CASSQEAGDRLDTQYF,TGTGCCAGCAGCCAAGAAGCGGGAGACAGACTGGATACGCAGTATTTT
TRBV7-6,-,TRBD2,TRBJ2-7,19,CASSLRDGGTSGRSYEQYF,TGTGCCAGCAGCTTAAGGGACGGTGGTACTAGCGGGAGGTCCTACGAGCAGTACTTC
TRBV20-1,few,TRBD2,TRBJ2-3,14,CSAGLAGVSDTQYF,TGCAGTGCCGGACTAGCGGGAGTCTCAGATACGCAGTATTTT
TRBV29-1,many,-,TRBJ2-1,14,CSVFPSEVYNEQFF,TGCAGCGTTTTCCCTAGCGAGGTTTACAATGAGCAGTTCTTC
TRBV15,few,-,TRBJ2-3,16,CATSRVLAVGRDTQYF,TGTGCCACCAGCAGAGTACTCGCGGTTGGGCGGGATACGCAGTATTTT
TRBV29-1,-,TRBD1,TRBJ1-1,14,CSVGTTGGNTEAFF,TGCAGCGTCGGTACGACAGGGGGGAACACTGAAGCTTTCTTT
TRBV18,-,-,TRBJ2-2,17,CASSPTSGIINTGELFF,TGTGCCAGCTCACCTACCTCAGGGATTATTAACACCGGGGAGCTGTTTTTT
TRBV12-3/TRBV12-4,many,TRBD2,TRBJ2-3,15,CASSWLAGEADTQYF,TGTGCCAGCAGTTGGCTCGCGGGAGAAGCGGATACGCAGTATTTT
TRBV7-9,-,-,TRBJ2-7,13,CASSLGRTYEQYF,TGTGCCAGCAGCTTAGGCAGAACCTACGAGCAGTACTTC
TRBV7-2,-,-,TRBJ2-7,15,CASSLMTVPSYEQYF,TGTGCCAGCAGCTTAATGACAGTCCCCTCCTACGAGCAGTACTTC
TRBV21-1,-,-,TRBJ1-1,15,CASSSGESMNTEAFF,TGTGCCAGCAGCTCTGGGGAAAGCATGAACACTGAAGCTTTCTTT
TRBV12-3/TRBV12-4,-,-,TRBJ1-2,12,CASSFQGRGYTF,TGTGCCAGCAGTTTTCAGGGGAGGGGCTACACCTTC
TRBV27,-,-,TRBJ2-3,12,CASRYSTDTQYF,TGTGCCAGCAGGTATAGCACAGATACGCAGTATTTT
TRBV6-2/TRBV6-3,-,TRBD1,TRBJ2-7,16,CASSYNSGTGVYEQYF,TGTGCCAGCAGTTATAATTCCGGGACAGGGGTCTACGAGCAGTACTTC
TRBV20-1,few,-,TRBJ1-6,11,CSASHNSPLHF,TGCAGTGCTTCCCATAATTCACCCCTCCACTTT
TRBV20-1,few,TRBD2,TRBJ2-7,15,CSARGILAGSYEQYF,TGCAGTGCTAGAGGCATCCTAGCGGGGAGCTACGAGCAGTACTTC
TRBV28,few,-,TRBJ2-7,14,CASSLWDGSYEQYF,TGTGCCAGCAGTTTATGGGACGGCTCCTACGAGCAGTACTTC
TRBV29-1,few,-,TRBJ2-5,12,CSVEGSQETQYF,TGCAGCGTTGAGGGCAGCCAAGAGACCCAGTACTTC
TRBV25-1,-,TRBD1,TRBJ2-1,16,CASTNPGTGGRNEQFF,TGTGCCAGCACGAACCCCGGGACAGGGGGCCGAAATGAGCAGTTCTTC
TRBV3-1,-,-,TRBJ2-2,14,CASSHLGNTGELFF,TGTGCCAGCAGCCACCTAGGCAACACCGGGGAGCTGTTTTTT
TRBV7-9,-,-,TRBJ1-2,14,CASSDSRSPYGYTF,TGTGCCAGCAGCGACTCCAGGTCACCCTATGGCTACACCTTC
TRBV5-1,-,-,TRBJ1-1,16,CASSPGGGAVNTEAFF,TGCGCCAGCAGCCCGGGGGGGGGCGCGGTGAACACTGAAGCTTTCTTT
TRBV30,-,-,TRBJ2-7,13,CAWGAGVSNEQYF,TGTGCCTGGGGGGCTGGGGTATCTAACGAGCAGTACTTC
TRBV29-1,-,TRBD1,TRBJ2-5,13,CSVSRGRAETQYF,TGCAGCGTGAGCAGGGGGCGCGCAGAGACCCAGTACTTC
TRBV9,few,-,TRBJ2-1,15,CASSVGLDSYNEQFF,TGTGCCAGCAGCGTCGGACTGGATTCCTACAATGAGCAGTTCTTC
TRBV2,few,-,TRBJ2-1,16,CASSEFGKGAYNEQFF,TGTGCCAGCAGTGAGTTCGGCAAGGGGGCCTACAATGAGCAGTTCTTC
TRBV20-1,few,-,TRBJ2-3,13,CSEVVGITDTQYF,TGCAGTGAGGTGGTCGGGATCACAGATACGCAGTATTTT
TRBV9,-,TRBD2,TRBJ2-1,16,CASSVEWSGRIGEQFF,TGTGCCAGCAGCGTAGAGTGGAGCGGGAGGATCGGTGAGCAGTTCTTC
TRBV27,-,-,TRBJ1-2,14,CASSAKTGYYGYTF,TGTGCCAGCAGTGCCAAAACAGGGTACTATGGCTACACCTTC
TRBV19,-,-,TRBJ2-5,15,CASRGVGGMVETQYF,TGTGCCAGCCGAGGTGTTGGGGGTATGGTGGAGACCCAGTACTTC
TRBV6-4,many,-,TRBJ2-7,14,CASSDETGTYEQYF,TGTGCCAGCAGTGACGAAACGGGAACCTACGAGCAGTACTTC
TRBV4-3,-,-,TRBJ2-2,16,CASSRLQTLLGGELFF,TGCGCCAGCAGCCGCCTCCAGACTCTCTTAGGCGGGGAGCTGTTTTTT
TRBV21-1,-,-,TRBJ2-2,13,CASSKRRQGGLFF,TGTGCCAGCAGCAAAAGAAGACAGGGGGGGCTGTTTTTT